This T cell receptor beta chain is from a study of control samples from healthy donors and cancer patients. TCRdb keeps only in-frame clones here, not all; method: immunoSEQ multiplex PCR. The sample holds around 160,000 clones; over 85% are singletons and the top ten take 5% to 7%. CDR1 and CDR2 from the germline V gene are SGHKS and YYEKEE (reference sequence). Losses at the gene ends were 2 bases for V and 5 bases for J; bases not matched to a gene: 4. The CDR3 totals 14 residues. This receptor was identified in a man younger than 35 in good health. The source material was blood. V and J are TRBV5-5 and TRBJ1-2; 9 bases line up with TRBD1. CDR3 sequence (DNA): TGTGCCAGCAGCTTACGGACAGGGGCTTATGGCTACACCTTC. This translates into CASSLRTGAYGYTF.